The clone carrying this T cell receptor beta chain was counted at least ten times. This entry is derived from a study of read filtering for tumor transcriptome and immune sequencing. The CDR3 consists of 14 residues. V was clipped by 8 bases and J by 5 bases; unmatched bases: 8. Germline V CDR1 and CDR2: MNHEY, SVGEGT. The library was built from around 0.4 ug RNA with molecular barcoded adaptors for alpha/delta and beta/gamma chains. TCRdb re-derived calls from the reads in MiXCR, one entry per CDR3 protein. The repertoire consists of 100,000 to 150,000 distinct CDR3 sequences, with around 13% occurring once and the leading ten covering 6.5% to 9%.

The V call is TRBV6-2 or TRBV6-3, the J call TRBJ2-7, with TRBD2 matching 11 bases. The sample comprised a population of CD138-negative cells sorted from bone marrow. This clonotype originated in a donor at least 40 years old with multiple myeloma. The CDR3 reads CASSSLAGGHEQYF. In DNA form, the CDR3 reads TGTGCCAGCTCTTCGCTAGCGGGGGGCCACGAGCAGTACTTC.